These T cell receptor beta chains were read from a single sample in a study of T-cell memory formation after mild COVID-19. From the 5' RACE reads, TCRdb called clonotypes with MiXCR, one entry per CDR3 protein. Of roughly 480,000 distinct CDR3 sequences in the sample, roughly 23% are singletons; the top ten hold around 13%. Input material: PBMCs or a T cell subset sorted from them (not recorded which). The receptors originated from an adult woman who had mild COVID-19 (a few samples of this study predate the infection). Cell type and time point are not known. The CDR3 runs from the conserved cysteine through the conserved F or W. Fields, in order: clone size, V gene, J gene, D gene, CDR3 DNA, CDR3 protein. The D gene is left open where the match is weak. The size entry is marked missing in some rows and otherwise reads once, few, many or a size class.

NA	TRBV27	TRBJ2-1	TRBD2	TGTGCCACTCTCCAACTAGCGGGAGGGGACATGGGGAGGTTCTTC	CATLQLAGGDMGRFF
NA	TRBV2	TRBJ2-1	NA	TGTGCCAGCAGTGAAGATGCAGCAGGCTCCTACAATGAGCAGTTCTTC	CASSEDAAGSYNEQFF
NA	TRBV4-1	TRBJ2-1	NA	TGCGCCAGCAGCCAAGATAATGTAGACTTCTACAATGAGCAGTTCTTC	CASSQDNVDFYNEQFF
NA	TRBV7-2	TRBJ2-7	TRBD2	TGTGCCAGCAGGGTAGCGGGAGCGTCCTACGAGCAGTACTTC	CASRVAGASYEQYF
NA	TRBV18	TRBJ1-3	NA	TGTGCCAGCTCACCGAAGCCTACTAGCTCTGGAAACACCATATATTTT	CASSPKPTSSGNTIYF
NA	TRBV24-1	TRBJ2-5	NA	TGTGCCACCAGTGACACAAGGACAGCCCTGGAGACCCAGTACTTC	CATSDTRTALETQYF
NA	TRBV24-1	TRBJ1-1	NA	TGTGCCACCGAGGGGGGGGACACTGAAGCTTTCTTT	CATEGGDTEAFF
NA	TRBV9	TRBJ1-2	TRBD1	TGTGCCAGCAGCGGCGACAGGGTACTAAGTCCGCGGGGCTACACCTTC	CASSGDRVLSPRGYTF
NA	TRBV6-5	TRBJ1-1	NA	TGTGCCAGCAGCGACCGGGGGTATGGAGTGAGCACTGAAGCTTTCTTT	CASSDRGYGVSTEAFF
NA	TRBV19	TRBJ2-7	TRBD1	TGTGCCAGTAGTTCCCCGGGACAGGGCAAATACGAGCAGTACTTC	CASSSPGQGKYEQYF
NA	TRBV19	TRBJ1-2	NA	TGTGCCAGTAGTATAAAGGGGGATCATGGCTACACCTTC	CASSIKGDHGYTF
few	TRBV20-1	TRBJ2-5	NA	TGCAGTGCCCTCTCCATGGACTATACTCAAGAGACCCAGTACTTC	CSALSMDYTQETQYF
NA	TRBV6-2/TRBV6-3	TRBJ1-5	NA	TGTGCCAGCAGTGGAAGGGTGGTAGGTCAGCCCCAGCATTTT	CASSGRVVGQPQHF
NA	TRBV6-5	TRBJ2-7	NA	TGTGCCAGCAGGCCCCGCCAGGGGGGTGCCTACGAGCAGTACTTC	CASRPRQGGAYEQYF
once	TRBV7-6	TRBJ2-1	NA	TGTGCCAGCAGCTCCCCGGGGGATCCCTTACTCAGTTACAATGAGCAGTTCTTC	CASSSPGDPLLSYNEQFF
few	TRBV4-1	TRBJ2-7	NA	TGCGCCAGCAGCCCTGCGGCCCTCTCCTACGAGCAGTACTTC	CASSPAALSYEQYF
NA	TRBV7-9	TRBJ2-6	NA	TGTGCCAGCAGCCCGACAGGCTCTGGGGCCAACGTCCTGACTTTC	CASSPTGSGANVLTF
NA	TRBV20-1	TRBJ2-1	NA	TGCAGTGCTAGAGAAGTGGGAGCCGGGCAGTTCTTC	CSAREVGAGQFF
NA	TRBV9	TRBJ2-2	NA	TGTGCCAGCAGCGTAGAGAGCGCCGGCGGGGAGCTGTTTTTT	CASSVESAGGELFF
few	TRBV29-1	TRBJ1-1	NA	TGCAGCGTTGAAGGTCAGGGAGGAGAAGCTTTCTTT	CSVEGQGGEAFF
NA	TRBV6-6	TRBJ2-6	TRBD2	TGTGCCAGCAGCCCCTCGGGACTAGCGGTTTCTGGGGCCAACGTCCTGACTTTC	CASSPSGLAVSGANVLTF
once	TRBV2	TRBJ1-2	NA	TGTGCCAGCAGTGTAACGGGGCTCGAGGGCTACACCTTC	CASSVTGLEGYTF
NA	TRBV6-1	TRBJ2-1	NA	TGTGCCAGCAGGGGCGGAGGGTTGTACAATGAGCAGTTCTTC	CASRGGGLYNEQFF
few	TRBV9	TRBJ1-2	TRBD1	TGTGCCAGCAGCGTATGGGACAGGGCTGGCTACACCTTC	CASSVWDRAGYTF
NA	TRBV5-6	TRBJ2-1	NA	TGTGCCAGCAGCCTGGCGAGGGTAACGGAGTTCTTC	CASSLARVTEFF
few	TRBV5-1	TRBJ2-3	NA	TGCGCCAGCAGCTCGGGGGTTGGAAGCACAGATACGCAGTATTTT	CASSSGVGSTDTQYF
NA	TRBV5-1	TRBJ2-3	TRBD2	TGCGCCAGCAACCGACTAGCGGGAGGTGACACAGATACGCAGTATTTT	CASNRLAGGDTDTQYF
NA	TRBV2	TRBJ2-7	NA	TGTGCCAGCAGTGAAGACCCGGGAGTTTACGAGCAGTACTTC	CASSEDPGVYEQYF
NA	TRBV5-6	TRBJ2-1	TRBD2	TGTGCCGGCAGCAGGGGACTAGCTCTCTCCTACAATGAGCAGTTCTTC	CAGSRGLALSYNEQFF
NA	TRBV15	TRBJ2-3	NA	TGTGCCACCAGCGTCAACCTTGGGGGGTATACGCAGTATTTT	CATSVNLGGYTQYF
few	TRBV7-2	TRBJ2-5	TRBD1	TGTGCCAGCAGATTCGGGACAGCCCAAGAGACCCAGTACTTC	CASRFGTAQETQYF
NA	TRBV24-1	TRBJ2-3	TRBD1	TGTGCCACCAGTGTCGGGACAGGGATCGCAGATACGCAGTATTTT	CATSVGTGIADTQYF
NA	TRBV7-9	TRBJ2-1	TRBD2	TGTGCCAGCAGCTCACCGGGACTAGCGGGAATATTAAGGTCCTACAATGAGCAGTTCTTC	CASSSPGLAGILRSYNEQFF
NA	TRBV19	TRBJ2-3	TRBD1	TGTGCCAGTAGGGACAGGGGGTTTCCAGATACGCAGTATTTT	CASRDRGFPDTQYF
NA	TRBV20-1	TRBJ2-7	TRBD1	TGCAGTGCCGCACCCTTGACAGGGACCCCTGGGGACTACGAGCAGTACTTC	CSAAPLTGTPGDYEQYF
few	TRBV19	TRBJ2-1	NA	TGTGCCAGTAGACCGCTGGGGCCGGGTGAGCAGTTCTTC	CASRPLGPGEQFF
NA	TRBV7-9	TRBJ2-1	NA	TGTGCCAGCAGCCCGGGCATGAGGTACGATGAGCAGTTCTTC	CASSPGMRYDEQFF
NA	TRBV7-2	TRBJ1-5	TRBD1	TGTGCCAGCAGCTTAATCCGGACAGGGACTCAGCCCCAGCATTTT	CASSLIRTGTQPQHF
NA	TRBV5-1	TRBJ2-1	TRBD2	TGCGCCAGCAGCTTGGCCGAATTAGCGGGGGGTATTTCCGATGAGCAGTTCTTC	CASSLAELAGGISDEQFF
NA	TRBV6-5	TRBJ1-1	NA	TGTGCCAGCACAAGATCCGGGACACCGAACACTGAAGCTTTCTTT	CASTRSGTPNTEAFF
few	TRBV19	TRBJ2-4	NA	TGTGCCAGTAGTCTGAGTTCTAGCGCCCTAGCCAAAAACATTCAGTACTTC	CASSLSSSALAKNIQYF
NA	TRBV30	TRBJ2-1	TRBD1	TGTGCCTGGATAAATCCCGGGACAGGGACATACAATGAGCAGTTCTTC	CAWINPGTGTYNEQFF
NA	TRBV29-1	TRBJ2-1	NA	TGCAGCGTTGTAGCGGCCTCCTACAATGAGCAGTTCTTC	CSVVAASYNEQFF
many	TRBV5-1	TRBJ1-1	NA	TGCGCCAGCAGCCTCCAGGGTAGGAGCATGAACACTGAAGCTTTCTTT	CASSLQGRSMNTEAFF
NA	TRBV7-2	TRBJ2-1	NA	TGTGCCAGCAGCTCAGTCCCACAGAGCAATGAGCAGTTCTTC	CASSSVPQSNEQFF
NA	TRBV7-6	TRBJ2-7	NA	TGTGCCAGCAGCTCCCAAGATTACGAGCAGTACTTC	CASSSQDYEQYF
few	TRBV7-9	TRBJ2-1	NA	TGTGCCAGCAGCTTAGGCGACCATGAGCAGTTCTTC	CASSLGDHEQFF
few	TRBV7-3	TRBJ1-2	NA	TGTGCCAGCAGCTCGGACAGAACGGGGGGCTACACCTTC	CASSSDRTGGYTF
many	TRBV7-6	TRBJ1-3	NA	TGTGCCAGCAGCCACCCCGGGACAACTAGCTCTGGAAACACCATATATTTT	CASSHPGTTSSGNTIYF
NA	TRBV5-1	TRBJ2-1	TRBD2	TGCGCCAGCAGCAACGTCGCGGGGGTTGCCTACAATGAGCAGTTCTTC	CASSNVAGVAYNEQFF
few	TRBV5-4	TRBJ2-4	NA	TGTGCCAGCAGCTTGGACAGTCTAGCCAAAAACATTCAGTACTTC	CASSLDSLAKNIQYF
few	TRBV4-1	TRBJ2-5	NA	TGCGCCAGCAGCCAAGATCGCACAGGGAGGAAAGAGACCCAGTACTTC	CASSQDRTGRKETQYF
few	TRBV7-9	TRBJ2-1	NA	TGTGCCAGCAGCCGCCCTCGGAGTGGGAGGTATTACAATGAGCAGTTCTTC	CASSRPRSGRYYNEQFF
NA	TRBV10-3	TRBJ2-3	TRBD2	TGTGCCATCAGCCCCGGACTAGCGGGAAGCACAGATACGCAGTATTTT	CAISPGLAGSTDTQYF
few	TRBV27	TRBJ2-3	TRBD2	TGTGCCAGCAGTTTGGGCATAATAGCGGGAGGCACCACAGATACGCAGTATTTT	CASSLGIIAGGTTDTQYF
once	TRBV6-1	TRBJ2-1	TRBD2	TGTGCCAGCAGTGAACAGAGCGGGGTTGGTAGTGAGCAGTTCTTC	CASSEQSGVGSEQFF
few	TRBV18	TRBJ1-1	NA	TGTGCCAGCTCACCGGGATCGGGCGGGAACACTGAAGCTTTCTTT	CASSPGSGGNTEAFF